The 10 T cell receptor beta chains reported below all come from one sample, sequenced in a study of T cells in Graves' hyperthyroidism and ophthalmopathy. RNA transcripts gave rise to amplified TCR beta CDR3 regions. The study used the HTBI primer set for a first-round RT-PCR of the TCR CDR3. MiXCR, run by TCRdb on the multiplex PCR reads, gives a single entry per CDR3 protein. The table lists approximately 640,000 distinct CDR3 sequences, 15% to 20% of them singletons, with approximately 3.8% in the top ten. The sample comprised blood. The receptor source for this set is a woman aged 25 to 39 with Graves' hyperthyroidism.

The rearrangement joins TRBV4-2 to TRBJ2-1; 10 bases are shared with TRBD1. With 2 bases clipped from V and 8 bases from J, the junction kept 6 bases outside the gene matches. The CDR3 is 15 amino acids. Germline V lookup: CDR1 LGHNA, CDR2 YNFKEQ. DNA of the CDR3: TGTGCCAGCAGCCAACGGACAGGGGGTTTAGATGAGCAGTTCTTC. This codes for CASSQRTGGLDEQFF.

This clonotype was recorded many times. This sequence joins TRBV11-2 and TRBJ2-5; D is undetermined. The V and J ends lost 5 bases and 5 bases respectively, with 9 bases between them. Germline V lookup: CDR1 SGHAT, CDR2 FQNNGV. The CDR3 runs 12 residues. CDR3 DNA sequence: TGTGCCAGCAGCCCAATGATCGAGACCCAGTACTTC. Translating gives CASSPMIETQYF.

This clonotype was observed many times. The chain employs TRBV6-1 and TRBJ1-1; 7 nucleotides match TRBD1. The CDR3 covers 14 residues. V gave up 5 bases and J gave up 4 bases; unmatched junction bases: 7. From germline, CDR1 is MNHNS and CDR2 SASEGT. The CDR3 nucleotides are TGTGCCAGCAGTTCCTACAGGGGCGGCACTGAAGCTTTCTTT. It specifies CASSSYRGGTEAFF.

This clonotype was seen more than once but under ten times. The chain has TRBV10-3 and TRBJ2-5; D is possibly TRBD2 (5 bases). The ends were cut back, 6 bases at V and 1 base at J, with 9 bases in the middle. This CDR3 is 13 amino acids long. In germline, CDR1 is ENHRY, CDR2 SYGVKD. The CDR3 here is CAIRAASQETQYF. DNA of the CDR3: TGTGCCATCAGAGCGGCTAGCCAAGAGACCCAGTACTTC.

Ten or more counts support this clonotype. The chain joins TRBV2 to TRBJ2-3; TRBD2 agrees at 12 bases. V gave up 7 bases and J gave up 1 base; unmatched junction bases: 9. Germline V gene data show CDR1 as SNHLY and CDR2 as FYNNEI. The CDR3 spans 17 residues. CDR3 sequence (DNA): TGTGCCAGCATCGGGCTAGCGGGAGGGCCCCGCACAGATACGCAGTATTTT. Translation gives CASIGLAGGPRTDTQYF.

The V call is TRBV20-1, the J call TRBJ1-5; a weak D match, TRBD1 (5 bases). The CDR3 loop spans 14 amino acids. The V and J ends lost 3 bases and 7 bases respectively, with 16 bases between them. Germline values: CDR1 DFQATT, CDR2 SNEGSKA (reference sequence). This chain's CDR3 is CSARAPGTKQPQHF. CDR3 nucleotides: TGCAGTGCTAGGGCCCCAGGGACGAAACAGCCCCAGCATTTT.

This clonotype was counted only a few times. This chain connects TRBV6-1 to TRBJ2-7, with a tentative D call TRBD1 (6 bases). CDR1 MNHNS and CDR2 SASEGT come from the germline V gene. Trimming removed 5 bases from V and 5 bases from J, with 19 bases in between. The CDR3 consists of 15 residues. For the CDR3, the DNA is TGTGCCAGCAGTTCCCAACTCATCGACAGGCACGAGCAGTACTTC. Amino acid sequence: CASSSQLIDRHEQYF.

This clonotype has only one observation. The V gene is TRBV20-1, the J gene TRBJ1-4, with 8 bases aligning to TRBD1. This CDR3 region has 15 residues. Trimming cost V 5 bases and J 3 bases; bases outside gene matches: 8. Looked up from germline, CDR1 is DFQATT and CDR2 is SNEGSKA (reference sequence). CDR3 nucleotide sequence: TGCAGTGCTCTGGACAGGGTATCGGCTAATGAAAAACTGTTTTTT. Its protein is CSALDRVSANEKLFF.

This clonotype was seen ten or more times. The chain has TRBV7-2 and TRBJ1-1, with no clear D. The CDR3 contains 15 residues. The V gene lost 1 base and the J gene lost 4 bases, with 13 bases spanning the gap. Germline values: CDR1 SGHTA, CDR2 FQGNSA. The CDR3 spells CASSLELQVLTEAFF. The CDR3 DNA follows: TGTGCCAGCAGCTTAGAGCTCCAGGTCCTCACTGAAGCTTTCTTT.

V usage is TRBV4-3 and J usage is TRBJ1-2; TRBD1 matches at 7 bases. CDR1 LGHNA and CDR2 YSLEER come from the germline V gene. V trimming: 8 bases; J trimming: 4 bases; junction bases outside the gene matches: 7. This CDR3 is built from 13 residues. For the CDR3, the DNA is TGCGCCAGCGGGAACAGGGGAGCCTATGGCTACACCTTC. Translation gives CASGNRGAYGYTF.